This T cell receptor beta chain stems from a study of blood T cell repertoires in COVID-19. Whole-study context: Samples representing acute and convalescent COVID-19 were sourced from the United States, Italy and Spain. From T cells, B-cell-depleted T cells, or PBMCs came the material, which was cDNA or gDNA.

As handled by the study authors: Cell counts per sample came from amplifying reference gene primers. Libraries were prepared by immunoSEQ multiplex PCR; TCRdb keeps only in-frame clonotypes and omits some of them. The V and J calls and clone size come from that table; D and trimming were worked out from the DNA. Found here are 65,000 to 70,000 clones, 75% to 95% of them singletons; the top ten hold 13%. Germline V gene lookup returns CDR1 SGHRS and CDR2 YFSETQ. J was trimmed by 8 bases and V by 5 bases; bases with no gene match: 11. The CDR3 runs 14 residues. The rearrangement uses TRBV5-1 and TRBJ1-1, with TRBD1 matching over 8 bases. The TCR sequence derives from a human donor with active COVID-19. The donor label of this sample is uncertain. Sample: peripheral blood. CDR3 in amino acids: CASRQTGQAAEAFF. For the CDR3, the DNA is TGCGCCAGCAGGCAGACGGGACAGGCCGCGGAAGCTTTCTTT. Supplemented by reference TRBV5-1 and TRBJ1-1, the full variable domain reads KAGVTQTPRYLIKTRGQQVTLSCSPISGHRSVSWYQQTPGQGLQFLFEYFSETQRNKGNFPGRFSGRQFSNSRSEMNVSTLELGDSALYLCASRQTGQAAEAFFGQGTRLTVV.